These 32 T cell receptor beta chains came from one sample sequenced in a study of OX40 agonist ivuxolimab in advanced cancers. The library came from the immunoSEQ multiplex PCR assay. TCRdb took over this immuneACCESS table, retaining in-frame rearrangements with V and J assigned. Such tables are incomplete; in checked studies, under half of the missing clones stem from an unresolved V gene, and the remainder is unexplained. In this sample the table shows about 38,000 clones, approximately 87% of which occur a single time. Less than 35% of the sample goes to the ten largest clones. Sample: CD4+ or CD8+ T cells sorted from blood, taken in a trial of the OX40 agonist ivuxolimab. These TCRs come from an adult with an advanced solid tumor such as melanoma, head and neck, liver or kidney cancer.

The rearrangement joins TRBV18 to TRBJ2-5; D possibly corresponds to TRBD2 (5 bases). Germline V gives CDR1 KGHSH, CDR2 LQKENI. Deletions cut 3 bases from V and 2 bases from J, with 13 bases between. The CDR3 is 15 amino acids. The CDR3: CASSPTGNKQETQYF. For the CDR3, the DNA is TGTGCCAGCTCACCGACCGGGAACAAACAAGAGACCCAGTACTTC.

The gene calls are TRBV10-2 and TRBJ2-3; D might be TRBD1 (5 bases). The CDR3 covers 11 residues. Per the germline V gene, CDR1 is WSHSY and CDR2 is SAAADI. V lost 6 bases and J 6 bases, leaving 7 bases between the germline ends. CDR3 nucleotide sequence: TGCGCCAGCAGCAGACAGGATACGCAGTATTTT. Translation: CASSRQDTQYF.

The chain links TRBV5-1 to TRBJ2-7, with 8 bases that match TRBD2. Germline CDR1 reads SGHRS; CDR2 reads YFSETQ. The CDR3 loop spans 15 amino acids. Trimming removed 0 bases from V and 2 bases from J; junction bases left unmatched: 4. The CDR3 bases are TGCGCCAGCAGCTTGGACACTAGCGGCGCCTACGAGCAGTACTTC. Protein product: CASSLDTSGAYEQYF.

This clone has a handful of counts. The chain joins TRBV12-5 to TRBJ1-5; D remains unclear. CDR3 length equals 12 residues. With 4 bases removed from V and 1 base from J, the gap between germline ends came to 2 bases. The germline V gene encodes CDR1 LGHNT and CDR2 FRNRAP. As DNA, the CDR3 is TGTGCTAGTGGTTCGAGCAATCAGCCCCAGCATTTT. Its protein product is CASGSSNQPQHF.

Here the CDR3 reads CASSGNPRRSSYEQYF. The CDR3 DNA is TGTGCCAGCAGTGGTAACCCTCGGAGGAGCTCCTACGAGCAGTACTTC. V is TRBV2 and J is TRBJ2-7; perhaps TRBD2 as D (5 bases). The CDR3 has 16 amino acids. Trimming cost V 4 bases and J 0 bases, with 16 bases left between them. From germline, CDR1 is SNHLY and CDR2 FYNNEI.

The chain joins TRBV19 to TRBJ1-2; the D gene is possibly TRBD1 (5 bases). The V gene lost 8 bases and the J gene lost 4 bases, with 14 bases spanning the gap. Germline values: CDR1 LNHDA, CDR2 SQIVND (reference sequence). The CDR3 is 13 residues long. As DNA, the CDR3 is TGTGCCAGTCACCGGGACGGTGGCTATGGCTACACCTTC. This sequence encodes CASHRDGGYGYTF.

The chain combines TRBV5-1 with TRBJ2-6, with D unresolved. Germline V gene sequence: CDR1 SGHRS, CDR2 YFSETQ. This CDR3 has 14 amino acids. Deletions cut 5 bases from V and 0 bases from J, with 6 bases between. The CDR3 region is CASRLASGANVLTF. CDR3 DNA: TGCGCCAGCAGGCTGGCCTCTGGGGCCAACGTCCTGACTTTC. The full variable domain, rest sourced from reference TRBV5-1 and TRBJ2-6, is KAGVTQTPRYLIKTRGQQVTLSCSPISGHRSVSWYQQTPGQGLQFLFEYFSETQRNKGNFPGRFSGRQFSNSRSEMNVSTLELGDSALYLCASRLASGANVLTFGAGSRLTVL.

The rearrangement uses TRBV5-1 and TRBJ2-1; 8 nucleotides agree with TRBD2. The CDR3 extends over 14 amino acids. V lost 4 bases, J lost 6 bases, and 6 bases stayed unmatched. CDR1 is SGHRS, CDR2 YFSETQ, per germline. The CDR3 here is CASSPSGRPNEQFF. The CDR3 DNA is TGCGCCAGCAGCCCGAGCGGGAGACCCAATGAGCAGTTCTTC. Variable domain in full (rest from reference TRBV5-1 and TRBJ2-1): KAGVTQTPRYLIKTRGQQVTLSCSPISGHRSVSWYQQTPGQGLQFLFEYFSETQRNKGNFPGRFSGRQFSNSRSEMNVSTLELGDSALYLCASSPSGRPNEQFFGPGTRLTVL.

The CDR3 region is CASNTQGLRAFF. The CDR3 DNA reads TGTGCCAGCAATACACAGGGTCTACGAGCTTTCTTT. This sequence joins TRBV28 and TRBJ1-1, with TRBD1 as a possible D gene (6 bases). V lost 7 bases to trimming and J lost 10 bases, with 16 bases between them. CDR3 length: 12 residues. Germline V gene lookup returns CDR1 MDHEN and CDR2 SYDVKM.

The table lists this clone with a count of one. This chain uses TRBV5-5 with TRBJ2-2, with D uncertain. The CDR3 loop spans 17 amino acids. CDR1 and CDR2 from the germline V gene are SGHKS and YYEKEE (reference sequence). Between the trimmed V and J ends, which lost 0 bases and 0 bases, there was a span of 12 bases. The CDR3, as DNA: TGTGCCAGCAGCTTGGCCTCGGCAGGTACGAACACCGGGGAGCTGTTTTTT. Translating gives CASSLASAGTNTGELFF.

The chain carries TRBV5-1 and TRBJ2-7; 7 nucleotides agree with TRBD1. CDR1 is SGHRS, CDR2 YFSETQ, per germline. J was trimmed by 6 bases and V by 0 bases; bases with no gene match: 9. This CDR3 has 15 amino acids. This chain's CDR3 is CASSLEVRGLSEQYF. CDR3 nucleotides: TGCGCCAGCAGCTTGGAGGTGAGGGGGCTGTCCGAGCAGTACTTC.

This clone was found once. This chain uses TRBV7-2 with TRBJ2-2; 9 nucleotides align to TRBD1. The V gene end was trimmed by 6 bases and the J gene end by 7 bases; junction bases not matched to a gene: 12. This CDR3 region has 16 residues. The germline V gene has CDR1 SGHTA and CDR2 FQGNSA. CDR3 sequence (DNA): TGTGCCAGCAGATTTTCCGGGACAGGGTTCCACGGGGAGCTGTTTTTT. This codes for CASRFSGTGFHGELFF.

The rearrangement uses TRBV5-1 and TRBJ2-7, with D hard to call. Trimming pared 4 bases from V and 0 bases from J, leaving 5 bases between. The germline CDR1 and CDR2 sequences are SGHRS and YFSETQ. The CDR3 covers 12 residues. In nucleotides, the CDR3 is TGCGCCAGCAGCGCGAGCTCCTACGAGCAGTACTTC. It encodes CASSASSYEQYF.

This clone was recorded only once. The chain is built from TRBV4-1 and TRBJ2-1; 10 bases match TRBD1. Germline CDR1 reads MGHRA; CDR2 reads YSYEKL. V dropped 0 bases and J dropped 4; count of bases not matched to a gene: 3. The CDR3 is 16 amino acids. CDR3 sequence: CASSQDWGQGYNEQFF. The DNA of the CDR3 is TGCGCCAGCAGCCAAGATTGGGGACAGGGGTACAATGAGCAGTTCTTC.

The chain uses TRBV4-1 and TRBJ2-5; 8 bases fit TRBD1. From germline, CDR1 is MGHRA and CDR2 YSYEKL. The CDR3 loop spans 18 amino acids. Trimming at V came to 2 bases and at J to 1 base, leaving 12 bases not matched to a gene. DNA for the CDR3: TGCGCCAGCAGCCAATCCTGGGGATCGCAGGGGGCCCAAGAGACCCAGTACTTC. The encoded protein is CASSQSWGSQGAQETQYF.

CDR3 loop: CASSPQAGGNTGELFF. The CDR3 region has the DNA TGTGCCAGCAGTCCCCAGGCGGGGGGGAACACCGGGGAGCTGTTTTTT. The chain links TRBV2 to TRBJ2-2; 8 bases are shared with TRBD2. Unmatched junction bases numbered 6, after V lost 5 bases and J lost 1 base. Germline loops: CDR1 SNHLY, CDR2 FYNNEI. The CDR3 has 16 amino acids. Using reference TRBV2 and TRBJ2-2 for the parts outside the CDR3, the full variable domain is EPEVTQTPSHQVTQMGQEVILRCVPISNHLYFYWYRQILGQKVEFLVSFYNNEISEKSEIFDDQFSVERPDGSNFTLKIRSTKLEDSAMYFCASSPQAGGNTGELFFGEGSRLTVL.

The V gene is TRBV29-1, the J gene TRBJ1-5, with D perhaps matching TRBD1 (6 bases). The CDR3 length is 12 residues. Between the trimmed V and J ends, which lost 4 bases and 4 bases, there was a span of 8 bases. Germline values: CDR1 SQVTM, CDR2 ANQGSEA. CDR3 in amino acids: CSVGTENQPQHF. The CDR3 nucleotides read TGCAGCGTTGGGACAGAGAATCAGCCCCAGCATTTT.

The V call is TRBV5-6, the J call TRBJ2-1; D tentatively fits TRBD1 or TRBD2 (6 bases each). Germline loops: CDR1 SGHDT, CDR2 YYEEEE. The CDR3 length is 15 residues. The V gene lost 0 bases and the J gene lost 6 bases, with 13 bases spanning the gap. In nucleotides, the CDR3 is TGTGCCAGCAGCTTGGAAACGGGGGCCGTCAATGAGCAGTTCTTC. Its protein product is CASSLETGAVNEQFF.

The chain joins TRBV10-3 to TRBJ2-1; 7 nucleotides agree with TRBD1. From germline, CDR1 is ENHRY and CDR2 SYGVKD. With 6 bases clipped from V and 5 bases from J, the junction kept 7 bases outside the gene matches. There are 14 residues in the CDR3. CDR3 amino acids: CAIRPTGTDNEQFF. As DNA, the CDR3 is TGTGCCATCAGACCGACAGGGACGGACAATGAGCAGTTCTTC.

The rearrangement links TRBV7-9 to TRBJ2-3; TRBD2 matches at 12 bases. CDR3 length equals 17 residues. In germline, CDR1 is SEHNR, CDR2 FQNEAQ (reference sequence). The J segment lost 4 bases and the V segment lost 4 bases, leaving 9 bases of the junction unmatched. This CDR3 reads CASSSDLLAGGPDTQYF. CDR3 nucleotide sequence: TGTGCCAGCAGCTCGGACTTACTAGCGGGGGGACCAGATACGCAGTATTTT. Together with reference TRBV7-9 and TRBJ2-3, the CDR3 gives the full variable domain: DTGVSQNPRHKITKRGQNVTFRCDPISEHNRLYWYRQTLGQGPEFLTYFQNEAQLEKSRLLSDRFSAERPKGSFSTLEIQRTEQGDSAMYLCASSSDLLAGGPDTQYFGPGTRLTVL.

The rearrangement joins TRBV4-1 to TRBJ2-2; 7 bases are shared with TRBD2. Trimming took 2 bases from V and 0 from J; bases not matched to a gene: 12. CDR3 size: 19 residues. Germline V gene data show CDR1 as MGHRA and CDR2 as YSYEKL. The CDR3 sequence: CASSQPFFGRETNTGELFF. The CDR3 nucleotides read TGCGCCAGCAGCCAACCTTTCTTTGGGAGGGAGACGAACACCGGGGAGCTGTTTTTT.

This clone was detected a few times. The rearrangement links TRBV10-3 to TRBJ2-7; 7 bases are a match to TRBD2. The CDR3 is 15 amino acids. The V segment lost 2 bases and the J segment 1 base; nucleotides outside the gene matches: 5. The germline V gene encodes CDR1 ENHRY and CDR2 SYGVKD. CDR3 protein: CAISEALAASYEQYF. In DNA form, the CDR3 reads TGTGCCATCAGTGAGGCCCTAGCGGCATCCTACGAGCAGTACTTC.

This clone was detected only once. This specimen includes other DNA sequences encoding the same CDR3. This sequence joins TRBV10-1 and TRBJ2-1; TRBD2 might be the D (6 bases). The CDR3 contains 12 residues. Per germline, CDR1 WNHNN and CDR2 SYGVQD (reference sequence). Between the trimmed V and J ends, which lost 8 bases and 9 bases, there was a span of 14 bases. This chain's CDR3 is CASLTGSGEQFF. CDR3 coding DNA: TGCGCCAGCTTAACAGGTAGCGGTGAGCAGTTCTTC.

The genes are TRBV19 and TRBJ2-5, with a tentative D call TRBD1 (6 bases). In germline, CDR1 is LNHDA, CDR2 SQIVND (reference sequence). The V and J ends lost 8 bases and 4 bases respectively, with 14 bases between them. The CDR3 runs to 13 residues. CDR3 residues: CASRGQFAETQYF. CDR3 nucleotides: TGTGCCAGTCGTGGACAGTTTGCAGAGACCCAGTACTTC.

In its sample, this clone was seen once. J is TRBJ1-2 and V is TRBV15, with a tentative D call TRBD1 (5 bases). This CDR3 region has 15 residues. V shed 1 base and J shed 2 bases, with 11 bases lying between them. In germline, CDR1 is LNHNV, CDR2 YYDKDF (reference sequence). DNA for the CDR3: TGTGCCACCAGCAGAGTATCGAGACAGAACTATGGCTACACCTTC. It codes for CATSRVSRQNYGYTF.

This chain links TRBV5-5 with TRBJ1-1; D remains ambiguous. The CDR3 runs to 13 residues. Germline assignment: CDR1 SGHKS and CDR2 YYEKEE (reference sequence). Deletions cut 4 bases from V and 0 bases from J, with 7 bases between. The CDR3 sequence: CASSSTVNTEAFF. CDR3 bases: TGTGCCAGCAGCAGCACAGTGAACACTGAAGCTTTCTTT.

V gene TRBV4-1 combines with J gene TRBJ1-5; a weak D match, TRBD1 (5 bases). V was trimmed by 2 bases and J by 3 bases, leaving 17 bases between them. The CDR3 consists of 17 residues. Per germline, CDR1 MGHRA and CDR2 YSYEKL. The CDR3 DNA reads as TGCGCCAGCAGCCAATTCTGGTATCCAGGGCTCAATCAGCCCCAGCATTTT. Encoded protein: CASSQFWYPGLNQPQHF.

The chain employs TRBV7-2 and TRBJ2-2; TRBD1 matches at 7 bases. Germline lookup yields CDR1 SGHTA and CDR2 FQGNSA. This CDR3 is built from 14 residues. V lost 4 bases to trimming and J lost 4 bases; unmatched junction nucleotides: 3. The CDR3 region has the DNA TGTGCCAGCAGCTCTCCAGGGGGCACCGGGGAGCTGTTTTTT. It yields the protein CASSSPGGTGELFF.

In its sample, this clone was seen once. V usage is TRBV23-1 and J usage is TRBJ2-7, with 10 nucleotides matching TRBD1. TRBV23-1 is marked as an open reading frame, function uncertain. J gave up 5 bases and V 6 bases, and 10 bases lay outside the gene matches. The CDR3 covers 15 residues. This chain's CDR3 is CASSSTGGAYHEQYF. DNA of the CDR3: TGCGCCAGCAGCTCGACAGGGGGCGCTTACCACGAGCAGTACTTC.

Worth noting for this clone: The identical CDR3 is also encoded by other nucleotide sequences in the sample. This chain joins TRBV6-5 and TRBJ2-7; maybe TRBD2 (5 bases). The germline CDR1 and CDR2 sequences are MNHEY and SVGAGI. Trimming pared 0 bases from V and 3 bases from J, leaving 6 bases between. This CDR3 has 13 amino acids. Here the CDR3 reads CASSYSRGYEQYF. The CDR3, as DNA: TGTGCCAGCAGTTACTCACGGGGCTACGAGCAGTACTTC.

This clone was detected once. The chain has TRBV6-1 and TRBJ2-2; TRBD1 matches at 7 bases. Germline V gene sequence: CDR1 MNHNS, CDR2 SASEGT. With 3 bases clipped from V and 3 bases from J, the junction kept 1 base outside the gene matches. The CDR3 loop spans 14 amino acids. The CDR3 is CASSEGQYTGELFF. CDR3 sequence (DNA): TGTGCCAGCAGTGAGGGACAGTACACCGGGGAGCTGTTTTTT.

This chain joins TRBV29-1 and TRBJ2-6; 7 bases are shared with TRBD1. Germline lookup yields CDR1 SQVTM and CDR2 ANQGSEA. The CDR3 totals 15 residues. V lost 4 bases to trimming and J lost 0 bases; unmatched junction nucleotides: 3. DNA of the CDR3: TGCAGCGTTGGACAGGGCCACTCTGGGGCCAACGTCCTGACTTTC. Translating gives CSVGQGHSGANVLTF.